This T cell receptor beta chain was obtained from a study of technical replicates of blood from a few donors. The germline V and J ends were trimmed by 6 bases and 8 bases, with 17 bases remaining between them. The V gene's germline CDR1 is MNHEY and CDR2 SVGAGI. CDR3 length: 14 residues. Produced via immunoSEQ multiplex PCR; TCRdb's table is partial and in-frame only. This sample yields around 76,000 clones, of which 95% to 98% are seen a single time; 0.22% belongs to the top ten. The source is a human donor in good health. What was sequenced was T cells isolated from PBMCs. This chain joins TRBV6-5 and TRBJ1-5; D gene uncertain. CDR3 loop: CASSPPGGREPQHF. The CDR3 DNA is TGTGCCAGCAGCCCCCCGGGAGGGAGGGAGCCCCAGCATTTT.